The 13 T cell receptor beta chains below all came from one sample that was sequenced in a study of cytomegalovirus exposure and HLA in healthy donors. The primer mix had 60 Vbeta and 13 Jbeta primers. Assay: immunoSEQ multiplex PCR; the TCRdb copy retains only in-frame clones and omits some. Of around 200,000 clones detected, approximately 79% appear once; the ten largest clones hold 1.5% to 2%. The sequencing sample was made of PBMCs. These receptors were taken from a woman aged 18-29 years in good health and CMV-seronegative.

This chain joins TRBV7-8 and TRBJ1-4; D perhaps matches TRBD1 (6 bases). This CDR3 spans 17 amino acids. V was trimmed by 1 base and J by 1 base, leaving 13 bases between them. From germline, CDR1 is SGHVS and CDR2 FQNEAQ. CDR3 bases: TGTGCCAGCAGCTTAGAGGGCGGGGGCATAACTAATGAAAAACTGTTTTTT. This encodes CASSLEGGGITNEKLFF. Drawing the rest from reference TRBV7-8 and TRBJ1-4, the complete variable domain is GAGVSQSPRYKVAKRGQDVALRCDPISGHVSLFWYQQALGQGPEFLTYFQNEAQLDKSGLPSDRFFAERPEGSVSTLKIQRTQQEDSAVYLCASSLEGGGITNEKLFFGSGTQLSVL.

The chain combines TRBV14 with TRBJ1-1, with no clear D. Per the germline V gene, CDR1 is SGHDN and CDR2 is FVKESK. The CDR3 is made up of 13 amino acids. Trimming left V 4 bases short and J 3 bases short, with 9 bases between. The DNA for the CDR3 is TGTGCCAGCAGCCTTTGGAGCGACACTGAAGCTTTCTTT. It yields the protein CASSLWSDTEAFF.

This chain uses TRBV27 with TRBJ2-7; possibly TRBD2 for D (7 bases). CDR1 is MNHEY, CDR2 SMNVEV, per germline (reference sequence). The V and J ends lost 4 bases and 7 bases respectively, with 14 bases between them. The CDR3 has 13 residues. CDR3 nucleotides: TGTGCCAGCAGTTACCCCGGGGGGCAAGAGCAGTACTTC. It encodes CASSYPGGQEQYF.

The chain uses TRBV6-4 and TRBJ1-2, with D hard to call. Germline loops: CDR1 MRHNA, CDR2 SNTAGT. There are 14 residues in the CDR3. V was pared by 6 bases and J by 4 bases, with 15 bases between. The CDR3 DNA is TGTGCCAGCAGCCCCACCGGAGGAGGCTATGGCTACACCTTC. Its translation is CASSPTGGGYGYTF.

Only a few counts were recorded for this clone. V and J are TRBV28 and TRBJ2-7; D may be TRBD2 (6 bases). The CDR3 runs to 13 residues. Germline CDR1 reads MDHEN; CDR2 reads SYDVKM. The V end lost 10 bases, the J end lost 1 base, and 14 bases lay between the germline ends. CDR3 sequence reads: CATAGSTSYEQYF. The DNA for the CDR3 is TGTGCCACCGCGGGGAGCACGTCCTACGAGCAGTACTTC.

V is TRBV7-9 and J is TRBJ2-1; D is perhaps TRBD1 (6 bases). Trimming cost V 5 bases and J 1 base, with 12 bases left between them. The CDR3 has 15 residues. Germline V lookup: CDR1 SEHNR, CDR2 FQNEAQ (reference sequence). In nucleotides, the CDR3 is TGTGCCAGCAGCCCCCGTCAGGGGTCCTACAATGAGCAGTTCTTC. Translation gives CASSPRQGSYNEQFF.

Points on this clone: In the same sample, other DNA sequences code for this CDR3. This chain connects TRBV5-1 to TRBJ1-1, with TRBD1 matching 10 bases. The CDR3 is 14 residues long. CDR1 and CDR2 (germline): SGHRS, YFSETQ. V shed 3 bases, J shed 4 bases, and the junction held 3 bases outside the gene matches. CDR3 region: CASSSGQGLTEAFF. The CDR3 bases are TGCGCCAGCAGCTCGGGACAGGGGCTCACTGAAGCTTTCTTT.

This chain uses TRBV7-8 with TRBJ2-3; 9 bases map to TRBD1. This CDR3 has 16 residues. The germline V gene has CDR1 SGHVS and CDR2 FQNEAQ. The J segment lost 2 bases and the V segment lost 1 base, leaving 4 bases of the junction unmatched. The DNA for the CDR3 is TGTGCCAGCAGCTTAGAGAGGACAGGGGTCACAGATACGCAGTATTTT. Protein sequence: CASSLERTGVTDTQYF.

The CDR3 DNA reads as TGTGCCAGCAGGCTAGCGGGATACGCCTACGAGCAGTACTTC. Translated, it gives CASRLAGYAYEQYF. The chain uses TRBV7-8 and TRBJ2-7; TRBD2 matches 9 bases. Per the germline V gene, CDR1 is SGHVS and CDR2 is FQNEAQ. This CDR3 has 14 residues. J gave up 2 bases and V 6 bases, and 5 bases lay outside the gene matches.

The rearrangement links TRBV5-1 to TRBJ2-2; a weak D match, TRBD1 (6 bases). Germline values: CDR1 SGHRS, CDR2 YFSETQ. V lost 4 bases and J 4 bases, leaving 17 bases between the germline ends. This CDR3 is built from 16 residues. DNA for the CDR3: TGCGCCAGCAGCGCCAGGGAAACAGGGAGCACCGGGGAGCTGTTTTTT. Translating gives CASSARETGSTGELFF.

This chain uses TRBV7-2 with TRBJ1-1; TRBD1 is a possible D gene (6 bases). The germline V gene encodes CDR1 SGHTA and CDR2 FQGNSA. V gave up 2 bases and J gave up 6 bases, with 13 bases separating them. This CDR3 has 14 amino acids. This chain's CDR3 is CASSLSQGRPEAFF. CDR3 nucleotide sequence: TGTGCCAGCAGCTTAAGCCAGGGGCGGCCTGAAGCTTTCTTT.

V gene TRBV13 combines with J gene TRBJ1-1; the match to TRBD1 covers 9 bases. V trimming: 4 bases; J trimming: 4 bases; junction bases outside the gene matches: 13. The germline V gene encodes CDR1 PRHDT and CDR2 FYEKMQ (reference sequence). This CDR3 is built from 17 residues. As DNA, the CDR3 is TGTGCCAGCAGCTCCTTAACGAGACAGGGGGGGAGCACTGAAGCTTTCTTT. This sequence encodes CASSSLTRQGGSTEAFF.

This clone appeared a few times. The chain uses TRBV5-4 and TRBJ2-2; the D gene is possibly TRBD2 (6 bases). The V and J ends lost 5 bases and 6 bases respectively, with 11 bases between them. Looked up from germline, CDR1 is SGHNT and CDR2 is YYREEE (reference sequence). This CDR3 has 13 amino acids. The CDR3 sequence is CASRESGSGELFF. CDR3 DNA: TGTGCCAGCAGGGAGAGCGGGTCCGGGGAGCTGTTTTTT.